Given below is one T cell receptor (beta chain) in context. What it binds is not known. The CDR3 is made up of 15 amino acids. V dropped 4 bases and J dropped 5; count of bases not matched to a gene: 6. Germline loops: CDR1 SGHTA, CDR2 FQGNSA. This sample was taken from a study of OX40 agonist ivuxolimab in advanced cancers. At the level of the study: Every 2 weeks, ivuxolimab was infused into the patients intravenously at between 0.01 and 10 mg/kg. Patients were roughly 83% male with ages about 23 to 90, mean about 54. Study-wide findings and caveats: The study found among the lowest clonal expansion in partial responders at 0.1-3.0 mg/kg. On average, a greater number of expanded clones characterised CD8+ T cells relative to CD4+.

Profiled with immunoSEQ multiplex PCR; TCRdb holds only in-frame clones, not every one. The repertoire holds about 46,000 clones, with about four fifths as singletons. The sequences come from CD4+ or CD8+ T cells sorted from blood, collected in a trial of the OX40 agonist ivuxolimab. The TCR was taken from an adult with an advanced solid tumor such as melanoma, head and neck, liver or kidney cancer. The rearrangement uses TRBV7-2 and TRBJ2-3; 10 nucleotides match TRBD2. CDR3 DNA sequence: TGTGCCAGCAGCTCACAGCGGGGGGGCCAAGATACGCAGTATTTT. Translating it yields CASSSQRGGQDTQYF.